The source of this TCR beta chain is a study of human T cells and chemical hapten exposure. Regarding the study as a whole: Given that the donors had alopecia, their immune response may differ from that seen in healthy people. Expanded TCRs clustered into significantly more large CDR3 similarity groups than controls, the analysis revealed.

Turning to this clonotype: Its cognate antigen is unknown.

CDR1 MNHNY and CDR2 SVGAGI come from the germline V gene (reference sequence). The CDR3 runs to 15 residues. The junction had 9 bases not matched to a gene; V was cut back by 6 bases and J by 2 bases. Unique molecular identifiers were affixed to discrete cDNA molecules within the library. Study processing details: A per-sample median of roughly 96,000 TCRs was observed, with a range of about 23,224 to 700,000. TCRdb independently ran MiXCR on the RACE reads; one entry per CDR3 protein. TCRdb's processing, not the authors' own work, is the source of the V and J calls. The data show some 57,000 distinct CDR3 sequences, more than 9% seen once. Time point given: pre-sensitization, week 0. Treatment specified: therapeutic diphenylcyclopropenone sensitization with weekly scalp DPC. Unseparated into fractions, whole blood served as the source from which total RNA was extracted.

Sequences were derived from whole blood, sampled in connection with sensitization to the hapten diphenylcyclopropenone (DPC). This TCR derives from a woman aged 30 to 39 with alopecia areata. Some clones in this sample may be carry-over from other donors' samples. V and J are TRBV6-6 and TRBJ2-7; 8 nucleotides line up with TRBD1. CDR3 coding DNA: TGTGCCAGCAGAAATACAGGGGGATACCCCTACGAGCAGTACTTC. Translated: CASRNTGGYPYEQYF.